This is a list of T cell receptor beta chains from one sample in a study of beta chain features in type 1 diabetes. The assay was immunoSEQ multiplex PCR, and TCRdb's table has in-frame clones only and misses some. This table holds 130,000 or so clones, roughly 9.7% found once. Sequencing input: central memory CD4+ T cells from blood. The source is a woman aged 40 to 55 in good health. CDR3s include the opening cysteine and the closing phenylalanine or tryptophan. The D gene is left open where the match is weak. Rows may omit the clone size; those that give it use once, few, many or a size class.

d_gene | j_gene | v_gene | abundance | CDR3aa | CDR3nt
TRBD1 | TRBJ1-2 | TRBV12-5 | few | CASGLVRPTGDGYTF | TGTGCTAGTGGTTTGGTACGCCCAACAGGGGATGGCTACACCTTC
. | TRBJ2-7 | TRBV5-1 | few | CASSLGGYEQYF | TGCGCCAGCAGCTTAGGGGGATACGAGCAGTACTTC
TRBD1 | TRBJ1-3 | TRBV7-7 | few | CASTPGQGTDTIYF | TGTGCTAGCACCCCGGGACAGGGTACGGACACCATATATTTT
. | TRBJ1-2 | TRBV28 | . | CASSGQLVAYGYTF | TGTGCCAGCAGCGGACAGCTGGTGGCCTATGGCTACACCTTC
. | TRBJ1-6 | TRBV2 | few | CATRITEGTGSSPLHF | TGTGCCACCCGAATCACGGAGGGGACCGGGAGTTCACCCCTCCACTTT
TRBD1 | TRBJ2-1 | TRBV19 | many | CASSMAGGYNEQFF | TGTGCCAGTAGTATGGCAGGGGGCTACAATGAGCAGTTCTTC
. | TRBJ2-1 | TRBV20-1 | many | CSALYNEQFF | TGCAGTGCCCTTTACAATGAGCAGTTCTTC
TRBD2 | TRBJ2-3 | TRBV6-5 | . | CASSYFAGGPGDTQYF | TGTGCCAGCAGTTACTTTGCGGGGGGGCCGGGAGATACGCAGTATTTT
. | TRBJ1-2 | TRBV25-1 | few | CASSETSGGAYGYTF | TGTGCCAGCAGTGAAACGTCGGGGGGTGCCTATGGCTACACCTTC
TRBD2 | TRBJ2-5 | TRBV18 | few | CASSRVSGGNQETQYF | TGTGCCAGCTCACGAGTCAGCGGGGGGAACCAAGAGACCCAGTACTTC
TRBD1 | TRBJ1-2 | TRBV29-1 | many | CSGTQGQVDGYTF | TGCAGCGGGACTCAGGGACAGGTGGATGGCTACACCTTC
. | TRBJ2-1 | TRBV7-7 | many | CASSPPRGNEQFF | TGTGCTAGCAGCCCTCCTAGGGGGAATGAGCAGTTCTTC
TRBD2 | TRBJ2-1 | TRBV14 | many | CASSPLAGGYNEQFF | TGTGCCAGCAGCCCGCTAGCGGGGGGTTACAATGAGCAGTTCTTC
. | TRBJ2-1 | TRBV29-1 | many | CSVVANNEQFF | TGCAGCGTTGTAGCGAACAATGAGCAGTTCTTC
. | TRBJ2-3 | TRBV2 | . | CASSGMLATDTQYF | TGTGCCAGCAGTGGTATGCTAGCTACAGATACGCAGTATTTT
TRBD1 | TRBJ2-7 | TRBV4-1 | . | CASSGQGSSYEQYF | TGCGCCAGCAGCGGACAGGGCAGCTCCTACGAGCAGTACTTC
. | TRBJ2-1 | TRBV2 | . | CASSEAEHNEQFF | TGTGCCAGCAGTGAAGCGGAGCACAATGAGCAGTTCTTC
. | TRBJ1-1 | TRBV29-1 | . | CSVATQGNTEAFF | TGCAGCGTTGCCACACAGGGGAACACTGAAGCTTTCTTT
. | TRBJ1-2 | TRBV7-2 | few | CASSLVEGIDGYTF | TGTGCCAGCAGCCTAGTGGAGGGGATCGATGGCTACACCTTC
TRBD2 | TRBJ2-1 | TRBV9 | few | CASSEAGGQGEQFF | TGTGCCAGCAGTGAGGCGGGGGGGCAGGGGGAGCAGTTCTTC
. | TRBJ2-3 | TRBV5-1 | . | CASSLGSPGSTDTQYF | TGCGCCAGCAGCTTGGGCTCTCCCGGTAGCACAGATACGCAGTATTTT
. | TRBJ1-3 | TRBV6-6 | few | CASSTRGRNTIYF | TGTGCCAGCAGTACGAGAGGTAGAAACACCATATATTTT
. | TRBJ2-3 | TRBV2 | many | CASNTADTQYF | TGTGCCAGCAATACTGCAGATACGCAGTATTTT
TRBD2 | TRBJ2-5 | TRBV5-4 | few | CASSPYRTSGGSRETQYF | TGTGCCAGCAGCCCCTATCGGACTAGCGGGGGGAGCCGGGAGACCCAGTACTTC
. | TRBJ1-3 | TRBV4-1 | many | CASSQESMTVSGNTIYF | TGCGCCAGCAGCCAAGAGTCTATGACAGTCTCTGGAAACACCATATATTTT
. | TRBJ2-5 | TRBV5-1 | few | CASSLAGGKMGETQYF | TGCGCCAGCAGCTTGGCCGGAGGGAAAATGGGAGAGACCCAGTACTTC
TRBD1 | TRBJ2-1 | TRBV5-1 | few | CASSFTGDKYNEQFF | TGCGCCAGCAGCTTTACAGGGGACAAATACAATGAGCAGTTCTTC
. | TRBJ1-5 | TRBV6-5 | few | CATSRQVSNQPQHF | TGTGCCACCAGTAGACAGGTTAGCAATCAGCCCCAGCATTTT
TRBD1 | TRBJ1-5 | TRBV29-1 | many | CSVGQGKGQPQHF | TGCAGCGTTGGACAGGGGAAGGGTCAGCCCCAGCATTTT
TRBD1 | TRBJ1-5 | TRBV19 | . | CASSRTGGGGNQPQHF | TGTGCCAGTAGCAGGACAGGGGGCGGGGGCAATCAGCCCCAGCATTTT
TRBD2 | TRBJ2-5 | TRBV18 | . | CASSPRNSGRGQETQYF | TGTGCCAGCTCACCACGTAATAGCGGGCGAGGTCAAGAGACCCAGTACTTC
TRBD2 | TRBJ2-7 | TRBV10-2 | . | CASSKGGGLYEQYF | TGCGCCAGCAGTAAGGGCGGGGGGCTCTACGAGCAGTACTTC
TRBD1 | TRBJ2-3 | TRBV13 | . | CASSHGTGLGDTQYF | TGTGCCAGCAGCCATGGGACAGGGTTAGGGGATACGCAGTATTTT
TRBD2 | TRBJ2-7 | TRBV4-3 | . | CASSQEGLASAEQYF | TGCGCCAGCAGCCAGGAGGGACTAGCGTCTGCCGAGCAGTACTTC
. | TRBJ1-1 | TRBV5-1 | few | CASSLGDGRNPEAFF | TGCGCCAGCAGCTTGGGAGATGGGAGGAATCCCGAAGCTTTCTTT
. | TRBJ2-7 | TRBV29-1 | few | CSVETSFSYEQYF | TGCAGCGTTGAAACTAGCTTTTCCTACGAGCAGTACTTC
TRBD1 | TRBJ1-2 | TRBV27 | . | CASSATTGGVGYGYTF | TGTGCCAGCAGTGCTACGACAGGGGGAGTGGGGTATGGCTACACCTTC
. | TRBJ2-7 | TRBV11-2 | . | CASSPGLRNPYEQYF | TGTGCCAGCAGCCCAGGACTGCGAAACCCTTACGAGCAGTACTTC
TRBD2 | TRBJ2-1 | TRBV5-1 | few | CASAWSSGGASVNEQFF | TGCGCCAGCGCCTGGTCTAGCGGGGGGGCCTCGGTTAATGAGCAGTTCTTC
. | TRBJ2-3 | TRBV5-1 | few | CASKGGQTPTDTQYF | TGCGCCAGCAAGGGCGGGCAGACTCCCACAGATACGCAGTATTTT
. | TRBJ2-1 | TRBV5-4 | many | CASSVVGARSYNEQFF | TGTGCCAGCAGCGTGGTAGGCGCTAGGTCCTACAATGAGCAGTTCTTC
. | TRBJ2-1 | TRBV7-2 | . | CASRPGQTPELNEQFF | TGTGCCAGCAGACCCGGACAGACACCCGAGCTCAATGAGCAGTTCTTC
TRBD1 | TRBJ2-7 | TRBV6-6 | . | CASRRQGAGYEQYF | TGTGCCAGCAGGAGACAGGGGGCTGGTTACGAGCAGTACTTC
. | TRBJ1-3 | TRBV6-5 | . | CASTRSQGGNTIYF | TGTGCCAGCACTCGTAGCCAGGGGGGAAACACCATATATTTT
. | TRBJ2-2 | TRBV6-4 | few | CASSLNTGELFF | TGTGCCAGCAGTTTAAACACCGGGGAGCTGTTTTTT
. | TRBJ2-3 | TRBV5-4 | . | CASSSYRDPLTDTQYF | TGTGCCAGCAGCTCTTACAGGGACCCCCTCACAGATACGCAGTATTTT
. | TRBJ2-1 | TRBV5-6 | many | CASSKTGYNEQFF | TGTGCCAGCAGTAAGACAGGCTACAATGAGCAGTTCTTC
. | TRBJ2-5 | TRBV5-4 | . | CASSWTVQETQYF | TGTGCCAGCAGTTGGACTGTACAAGAGACCCAGTACTTC
TRBD2 | TRBJ2-3 | TRBV6-1 | . | CATAFSGGISDTQYF | TGTGCCACCGCCTTCAGCGGGGGTATATCAGATACGCAGTATTTT
. | TRBJ2-3 | TRBV5-1 | few | CASSSGTLSPDTQYF | TGCGCCAGCAGCTCCGGGACTCTCTCACCAGATACGCAGTATTTT